One and the same sample provided the 21 T cell receptor beta chains below, sequenced in a study of T cell changes during pregnancy in multiple sclerosis. Sequencing used immunoSEQ multiplex PCR; TCRdb keeps in-frame clones, though not all of them. The sample consists of about 42,000 clones, about 88% of them appearing once. The specimen was CD4+ T cells from peripheral blood mononuclear cells, collected in the second trimester of pregnancy. Receptors were obtained from a female donor with multiple sclerosis, enrolled in a pregnancy study.

V usage is TRBV7-6 and J usage is TRBJ1-3, with TRBD1 matching 9 bases. The CDR3 length is 15 residues. Germline V gene data show CDR1 as SGHVS and CDR2 as FNYEAQ. V shed 1 base, J shed 4 bases, and the junction held 2 bases outside the gene matches. DNA for the CDR3: TGTGCCAGCAGCTTAGGGACAGGGGTAGGAAACACCATATATTTT. This gives the protein CASSLGTGVGNTIYF.

The chain uses TRBV4-1 and TRBJ2-2; TRBD2 agrees at 8 bases. This CDR3 comprises 22 residues. Germline V gene data show CDR1 as MGHRA and CDR2 as YSYEKL. With 0 bases clipped from V and 6 bases from J, the junction kept 24 bases outside the gene matches. CDR3 sequence (DNA): TGCGCCAGCAGCCAAGAAACCTCAAGGGTAGCGGGATCCTTCAGGAGGTCCGGGGAGCTGTTTTTT. The encoded protein is CASSQETSRVAGSFRRSGELFF.

The chain has TRBV5-4 and TRBJ2-3; the D gene is possibly TRBD2 (5 bases). This CDR3 spans 15 amino acids. Germline V CDR1 and CDR2: SGHNT, YYREEE (reference sequence). With 4 bases removed from V and 0 bases from J, the gap between germline ends came to 12 bases. The CDR3 DNA reads as TGTGCCAGCAGCCCGAGGGTGGCTAGCACAGATACGCAGTATTTT. Its protein is CASSPRVASTDTQYF.

The gene calls are TRBV4-3 and TRBJ1-2; 7 nucleotides align to TRBD1. The junction had 8 bases not matched to a gene; V was cut back by 0 bases and J by 4 bases. The CDR3 has 16 residues. Per germline, CDR1 LGHNA and CDR2 YSLEER. As DNA, the CDR3 is TGCGCCAGCAGCCAAGATGCCCGACAGGGAAGCTATGGCTACACCTTC. This sequence encodes CASSQDARQGSYGYTF.

This chain joins TRBV6-1 and TRBJ2-7, with 9 nucleotides matching TRBD1. The V gene's germline CDR1 is MNHNS and CDR2 SASEGT. V trimming: 6 bases; J trimming: 3 bases; junction bases outside the gene matches: 6. There are 14 residues in the CDR3. In DNA form, the CDR3 reads TGTGCCAGCAGAACCCGGGACAGGGACTACGAGCAGTACTTC. Its protein is CASRTRDRDYEQYF.

J is TRBJ2-5 and V is TRBV12-1; the table names TRBD1, a call not compared with the DNA. TRBV12-1 counts as a pseudogene. The CDR3 is made up of 13 amino acids. This chain's CDR3 is CASSQGTGGTQYF. The CDR3 DNA reads TGTGCCAGCAGCCAGGGGACGGGTGGGACCCAGTACTTC.

The rearrangement links TRBV19 to TRBJ1-5; possible D gene TRBD1, 6 bases. CDR1 and CDR2 (germline): LNHDA, SQIVND (reference sequence). The CDR3 covers 13 residues. V was cut by 7 bases and J by 6 bases, with 13 bases left in between. CDR3 sequence: CASTDRGVQPQHF. CDR3 in DNA: TGTGCCAGTACGGACAGAGGAGTTCAGCCCCAGCATTTT.

This chain joins TRBV7-9 and TRBJ2-3; D unresolved. CDR1 and CDR2 (germline): SEHNR, FQNEAQ (reference sequence). Trimming pared 5 bases from V and 4 bases from J, leaving 4 bases between. The length of the CDR3 is 11 residues. CDR3 coding DNA: TGTGCCAGCAGCCCGGCAGATACGCAGTATTTT. Protein product: CASSPADTQYF.

The J gene is TRBJ2-2, the V gene TRBV6-5; 9 bases line up with TRBD1. Per germline, CDR1 MNHEY and CDR2 SVGAGI. The CDR3 sequence is 14 residues long. The ends lost 7 bases at V and 4 bases at J; junction bases unmatched: 4. CDR3 protein: CASTTGGGTGELFF. Written as DNA, the CDR3 is TGTGCCAGCACCACAGGGGGCGGCACCGGGGAGCTGTTTTTT.

In its sample, this clone was seen once. The rearrangement joins TRBV5-1 to TRBJ2-7; TRBD1 matches 12 bases. CDR3 length equals 15 residues. The J segment lost 2 bases and the V segment lost 2 bases, leaving 2 bases of the junction unmatched. CDR1 and CDR2 from the germline V gene are SGHRS and YFSETQ. CDR3 bases: TGCGCCAGCAGCTTAGGGACAGGGGGCGCCTACGAGCAGTACTTC. This gives the protein CASSLGTGGAYEQYF. Variable domain in full (rest from reference TRBV5-1 and TRBJ2-7): KAGVTQTPRYLIKTRGQQVTLSCSPISGHRSVSWYQQTPGQGLQFLFEYFSETQRNKGNFPGRFSGRQFSNSRSEMNVSTLELGDSALYLCASSLGTGGAYEQYFGPGTRLTVT.

The chain joins TRBV5-5 to TRBJ2-7, with a tentative D call TRBD1 (6 bases). Trimming stripped 3 bases from V and 0 bases from J, with 16 bases between. Germline V gene lookup returns CDR1 SGHKS and CDR2 YYEKEE (reference sequence). The CDR3 sequence is 16 residues long. This CDR3 reads CASSSRGQSSSYEQYF. Written as DNA, the CDR3 is TGTGCCAGCAGCTCACGAGGACAGTCCAGCTCCTACGAGCAGTACTTC. Looking up the rest from reference TRBV5-5 and TRBJ2-7 gives the full variable domain: DAGVTQSPTHLIKTRGQQVTLRCSPISGHKSVSWYQQVLGQGPQFIFQYYEKEERGRGNFPDRFSARQFPNYSSELNVNALLLGDSALYLCASSSRGQSSSYEQYFGPGTRLTVT.

The genes are TRBV5-8 and TRBJ2-1, with 8 bases identical to TRBD1. In germline, CDR1 is SGHTS, CDR2 YDEGEE. V was clipped by 0 bases and J by 6 bases; unmatched bases: 5. The CDR3 is 15 amino acids. CDR3 in DNA: TGTGCCAGCAGCTTGGGTGGACAGGGAAGCAATGAGCAGTTCTTC. Its protein product is CASSLGGQGSNEQFF.

Of note for this clone: The final CDR3 position lacks the conserved phenylalanine or tryptophan, pointing to a likely read error. Because the CDR3's place on the DNA is in doubt, the DNA is left out and the CDR3 is given as listed by TCRdb. The V call is TRBV20-1, the J call TRBJ1-1. CDR1 is DFQATT, CDR2 SNEGSKA, per germline (reference sequence). The CDR3 numbers 8 amino acids, ends counted. The CDR3 loop is CSTIRGGV.

The chain links TRBV6-1 to TRBJ2-7; 7 nucleotides match TRBD1. The CDR3 runs to 14 residues. In germline, CDR1 is MNHNS, CDR2 SASEGT. V was pared by 3 bases and J by 5 bases, with 7 bases of the junction left unmatched. The CDR3 DNA reads as TGTGCCAGCAGTGATGTGACAGGGTTGGACGAGCAGTACTTC. As protein: CASSDVTGLDEQYF.

The gene calls are TRBV5-4 and TRBJ1-2, with 8 bases aligning to TRBD1. Germline loops: CDR1 SGHNT, CDR2 YYREEE (reference sequence). The CDR3 is 14 residues long. V dropped 5 bases and J dropped 3; count of bases not matched to a gene: 6. The CDR3: CASRSGGMDYGYTF. As DNA, the CDR3 is TGTGCCAGCAGGTCAGGGGGCATGGACTATGGCTACACCTTC.

The chain employs TRBV7-2 and TRBJ1-5, with a weak D call TRBD1 (6 bases). This CDR3 contains 14 residues. In germline, CDR1 is SGHTA, CDR2 FQGNSA. With 5 bases removed from V and 3 bases from J, the gap between germline ends came to 11 bases. CDR3: CASSATGNNQPQHF. CDR3 nucleotides: TGTGCCAGCAGCGCGACAGGCAACAATCAGCCCCAGCATTTT.

The gene calls are TRBV4-2 and TRBJ2-1, with D possibly TRBD1 on 5 matching bases. The CDR3 is made up of 13 amino acids. Per the germline V gene, CDR1 is LGHNA and CDR2 is YNFKEQ. The ends were cut back, 2 bases at V and 9 bases at J, with 11 bases in the middle. CDR3 bases: TGTGCCAGCAGCCAAAGATCGACAGCTGAGCAGTTCTTC. This translates into CASSQRSTAEQFF.

This clone was counted a single time. The J gene is TRBJ1-4, the V gene TRBV6-6; 7 bases line up with TRBD1. Germline values: CDR1 MNHNY, CDR2 SVGAGI (reference sequence). CDR3 size: 16 residues. V shed 5 bases, J shed 3 bases, and the junction held 9 bases outside the gene matches. In DNA form, the CDR3 reads TGTGCCAGCAGTAACCACGACAGGGTAGCTAATGAAAAACTGTTTTTT. Amino acids: CASSNHDRVANEKLFF.

The chain couples TRBV2 to TRBJ1-4, with D tentatively TRBD1 (5 bases). The CDR3 totals 12 residues. Germline CDR1 reads SNHLY; CDR2 reads FYNNEI. Trimming shortened V by 8 bases and J by 8 bases, and 12 bases separated the two germline ends. The CDR3 bases are TGTGCCAGCGCGTACCGGGGGGAAAAACTGTTTTTT. Residues: CASAYRGEKLFF. The full variable domain, its missing parts supplied by reference TRBV2 and TRBJ1-4, is EPEVTQTPSHQVTQMGQEVILRCVPISNHLYFYWYRQILGQKVEFLVSFYNNEISEKSEIFDDQFSVERPDGSNFTLKIRSTKLEDSAMYFCASAYRGEKLFFGSGTQLSVL.

V and J are TRBV6-1 and TRBJ2-7, with D possibly being TRBD1 (6 bases). Germline values: CDR1 MNHNS, CDR2 SASEGT. The CDR3 spans 13 residues. Trimming removed 3 bases at V and 0 bases at J, with 6 bases between. The CDR3 DNA is TGTGCCAGCAGTGAGGGGGCCTCCTACGAGCAGTACTTC. It translates to CASSEGASYEQYF.

In its sample, this clone was seen a few times. The genes are TRBV6-4 and TRBJ1-5; D uncertain. The germline V and J ends were trimmed by 0 bases and 0 bases, with 6 bases remaining between them. From germline, CDR1 is MRHNA and CDR2 SNTAGT. The CDR3 consists of 15 residues. CDR3 bases: TGTGCCAGCAGTGACTCGTGTCTTAGCAATCAGCCCCAGCATTTT. This sequence encodes CASSDSCLSNQPQHF.